The clone carrying this T cell receptor beta chain was observed a single time. The target antigen is unknown. The data are from a study of CD4+ T cells in melanoma. Points from the study as a whole: Neoantigen-specific CD4+ T cells in melanoma reportedly had diverse differentiation states. A reported correlation linked neoantigen-specific CD4+ T cells to CD8+, macrophage and B cell function.

The table came from immunoSEQ multiplex PCR; TCRdb's copy has only in-frame clones and leaves some out. The repertoire holds about 9,000 clones, with over 55% as singletons. The CDR3 extends over 12 amino acids. Per the germline V gene, CDR1 is MNHEY and CDR2 is SVGAGI. Trimming took off 8 bases at V and 3 bases at J, with 9 bases between the two ends. Sequenced sample: cells from a culture (not recorded whether cultured in vitro). The rearrangement links TRBV6-5 to TRBJ2-3; unclear D gene. The clonotype comes from a human donor with melanoma. In nucleotides, the CDR3 is TGTGCCAGCCAGTCGACGACAGATACGCAGTATTTT. Protein product: CASQSTTDTQYF.